These 20 T cell receptor beta chains came from one sample sequenced in a study of Ad26.COV2.S vaccination and SARS-CoV-2 variants. TCRdb's table, derived via immunoSEQ multiplex PCR, lists solely in-frame clones and lacks some. The repertoire holds 350,000 to 500,000 clones, about 92% seen once, with about 4.1% in the top ten. Treatment indicated: around 19 received Ad26.COV2.S at low or high dose, single or two shots; several received placebo; per-sample allocation not given. Sampling happened 63 days after the first vaccine or placebo injection. Sequenced material: peripheral blood, taken in a trial of Ad26.COV2.S vaccine versus placebo. Every receptor here comes from a person aged 18-65 years who received the Ad26.COV2.S COVID-19 vaccine or a placebo.

The count of this clone is one. This chain uses TRBV28 with TRBJ2-5; D perhaps matches TRBD2 (6 bases). Germline CDR1 reads MDHEN; CDR2 reads SYDVKM. V was trimmed by 2 bases and J by 5 bases, leaving 12 bases between them. The CDR3 is 14 amino acids. The CDR3: CASSLTPGRETQYF. The CDR3 DNA sequence: TGTGCCAGCAGTTTAACGCCAGGGAGGGAGACCCAGTACTTC.

The chain is built from TRBV7-6 and TRBJ2-7; D may correspond to TRBD1 or TRBD2 (5 bases each). Trimming removed 4 bases from V and 2 bases from J, with 12 bases in between. The germline gives CDR1 SGHVS, CDR2 FNYEAQ. This CDR3 has 14 residues. The CDR3: CASSSWDRPYEQYF. The CDR3 DNA is TGTGCCAGCAGCTCATGGGACCGTCCCTACGAGCAGTACTTC.

The chain is built from TRBV19 and TRBJ1-5, with D unresolved. Per the germline V gene, CDR1 is LNHDA and CDR2 is SQIVND (reference sequence). Trimming removed 5 bases at V and 0 bases at J, with 11 bases between. This CDR3 region has 15 residues. CDR3 sequence (DNA): TGTGCCAGTAGTGGATACAGATATAGCAATCAGCCCCAGCATTTT. Its translation is CASSGYRYSNQPQHF.

This chain joins TRBV28 and TRBJ2-7; 7 positions match TRBD2. The germline CDR1 and CDR2 sequences are MDHEN and SYDVKM. This CDR3 spans 13 amino acids. V gave up 5 bases and J gave up 2 bases; unmatched junction bases: 3. The CDR3 protein is CASSSGRAYEQYF. For the CDR3, the DNA is TGTGCCAGCAGTAGTGGGAGGGCCTACGAGCAGTACTTC.

This CDR3 is CASSPRDSYGYTF. As DNA, the CDR3 is TGTGCCAGTAGCCCTCGGGACAGCTATGGCTACACCTTC. The V gene is TRBV19, the J gene TRBJ1-2; 7 bases fit TRBD1. The V gene's germline CDR1 is LNHDA and CDR2 SQIVND (reference sequence). With V trimmed by 6 bases and J by 4 bases, 5 bases remained unmatched. CDR3 length: 13 amino acids.

The V gene is TRBV7-3, the J gene TRBJ2-2; 11 nucleotides align to TRBD2. The CDR3 is 17 amino acids. Germline V gene data show CDR1 as SGHTA and CDR2 as FQGTGA. V lost 5 bases and J lost 2; bases outside the gene matches: 7. CDR3 nucleotides: TGTGCCAGCAGCCTTTCCGGGACTAGCGGAAACACCGGGGAGCTGTTTTTT. This translates into CASSLSGTSGNTGELFF.

The chain links TRBV7-8 to TRBJ2-3; maybe TRBD2 (6 bases). Deletions cut 5 bases from V and 4 bases from J, with 19 bases between. Germline CDR1 and CDR2: SGHVS and FQNEAQ. CDR3 length: 16 amino acids. The CDR3 DNA reads as TGTGCCAGCAGCGGAGGGAGGTTCCTGTCGGCAGATACGCAGTATTTT. Encoded protein: CASSGGRFLSADTQYF.

The chain has TRBV6-1 and TRBJ2-1; possibly TRBD1 for D (7 bases). Germline V gives CDR1 MNHNS, CDR2 SASEGT. This CDR3 spans 15 amino acids. Trimming stripped 0 bases from V and 6 bases from J, with 12 bases between. The CDR3 reads CASSEAAGGGNEQFF. The CDR3 bases are TGTGCCAGCAGTGAAGCCGCAGGGGGAGGCAATGAGCAGTTCTTC.

The chain joins TRBV9 to TRBJ1-1, with D unclear. The CDR3 has 13 amino acids. V lost 3 bases to trimming and J lost 5 bases, with 11 bases between them. Per germline, CDR1 SGDLS and CDR2 YYNGEE. The CDR3 DNA reads TGTGCCAGCAGCGGGGTAAGAGGGACTGAAGCTTTCTTT. Encoded protein: CASSGVRGTEAFF.

The chain combines TRBV14 with TRBJ2-1; D ambiguous. V lost 1 base and J lost 8, with 6 bases in between. The CDR3 has 12 amino acids. Germline CDR1 and CDR2: SGHDN and FVKESK. CDR3 region: CASSQVWDEQFF. In DNA form, the CDR3 reads TGTGCCAGCAGCCAAGTTTGGGATGAGCAGTTCTTC.

This chain links TRBV2 with TRBJ2-7, with 7 bases lining up with TRBD2. Trimming at V came to 6 bases and at J to 0 bases, leaving 5 bases not matched to a gene. CDR1 is SNHLY and CDR2 is FYNNEI in the germline V gene. This CDR3 comprises 14 residues. CDR3 sequence: CASRGTMSSYEQYF. The CDR3, as DNA: TGTGCCAGCAGGGGGACTATGAGCTCCTACGAGCAGTACTTC.

The chain combines TRBV30 with TRBJ2-7; D unresolved. The ends were cut back, 8 bases at V and 2 bases at J, with 22 bases in the middle. This CDR3 spans 15 amino acids. CDR1 is GTSNPN and CDR2 is SVGIG in the germline V gene (reference sequence). Here the CDR3 reads CALDSLGLTPYEQYF. CDR3 bases: TGTGCCCTAGACTCACTTGGGCTGACGCCCTACGAGCAGTACTTC.

The chain employs TRBV2 and TRBJ2-1, with D possibly matching TRBD1 (5 bases). This CDR3 has 15 amino acids. Trimming removed 3 bases at V and 3 bases at J, with 12 bases between. Germline CDR1 SNHLY, CDR2 FYNNEI. Written as DNA, the CDR3 is TGTGCCAGCAGTGAGAATCGACAGAACTACAATGAGCAGTTCTTC. Encoded protein: CASSENRQNYNEQFF.

V and J are TRBV28 and TRBJ2-7; D possibly corresponds to TRBD2 (6 bases). Trimming removed 8 bases at V and 1 base at J, with 15 bases between. Germline lookup yields CDR1 MDHEN and CDR2 SYDVKM. This CDR3 is 14 amino acids long. In DNA form, the CDR3 reads TGTGCCAGCCTAGCGAGTCTGGGGTCCTACGAGCAGTACTTC. Translating gives CASLASLGSYEQYF.

This rearrangement joins TRBV20-1 to TRBJ2-1; the match to TRBD2 covers 9 bases. J lost 7 bases, V lost 3 bases, and 16 bases had no gene match. The CDR3 runs 17 residues. CDR1 and CDR2 (germline): DFQATT, SNEGSKA (reference sequence). The CDR3 spells CSASSQPREGRWNEQFF. The CDR3 DNA is TGCAGTGCTAGTTCTCAGCCGCGGGAGGGCCGGTGGAATGAGCAGTTCTTC.

This chain joins TRBV11-2 and TRBJ1-4, with D uncertain. V lost 0 bases and J lost 15, with 14 bases in between. CDR3 length: 13 amino acids. Germline-derived CDR1 and CDR2 are SGHAT and FQNNGV. The DNA of the CDR3 is TGTGCCAGCAGCTTAGATCCATCGGCTGGGGTGTTTTTT. Translation gives CASSLDPSAGVFF.

The chain links TRBV5-4 to TRBJ1-1; D ambiguous. Germline assignment: CDR1 SGHNT and CDR2 YYREEE (reference sequence). This CDR3 comprises 12 residues. Trimming took off 2 bases at V and 0 bases at J, with 2 bases between the two ends. The CDR3 sequence: CASSFLNTEAFF. Written as DNA, the CDR3 is TGTGCCAGCAGCTTTTTGAACACTGAAGCTTTCTTT. Drawing the rest from reference TRBV5-4 and TRBJ1-1, the complete variable domain is ETGVTQSPTHLIKTRGQQVTLRCSSQSGHNTVSWYQQALGQGPQFIFQYYREEENGRGNFPPRFSGLQFPNYSSELNVNALELDDSALYLCASSFLNTEAFFGQGTRLTVV.

V usage is TRBV11-3 and J usage is TRBJ1-1, with D hard to call. Between the trimmed V and J ends, which lost 0 bases and 1 base, there was a span of 3 bases. CDR1 and CDR2 from the germline V gene are SGHNT and YENEEA. The length of the CDR3 is 13 residues. Here the CDR3 DNA reads TGTGCCAGCAGCTTAGAGGGGAACACTGAAGCTTTCTTT. Residues: CASSLEGNTEAFF.

The chain employs TRBV7-6 and TRBJ1-1; D remains ambiguous. The CDR3 length is 15 residues. Germline CDR1 and CDR2: SGHVS and FNYEAQ. Trimming removed 5 bases at V and 1 base at J, with 14 bases between. The CDR3 bases are TGTGCCAGCAGCCCGATATTGCCAGGGAACACTGAAGCTTTCTTT. This encodes CASSPILPGNTEAFF.

The chain carries TRBV27 and TRBJ1-2; D might be TRBD1 (5 bases). With 3 bases removed from V and 4 bases from J, the gap between germline ends came to 15 bases. Looked up from germline, CDR1 is MNHEY and CDR2 is SMNVEV (reference sequence). The CDR3 runs to 15 residues. The CDR3 loop is CASSFDSPLGYGYTF. DNA of the CDR3: TGTGCCAGCAGTTTCGACAGTCCCCTCGGCTATGGCTACACCTTC.